This T cell receptor (beta chain) was found in a study of metastatic and nonmetastatic thyroid tumors. Study-level information: Malignant thyroid and benign thyroid patients provided blood and tumor or nodule tissue whose repertoires were compared.

TCRdb reanalyzed the PCR reads via MiXCR. The sample includes fewer than 25,000 clones, roughly 18% of them seen just once. This clone was counted ten times or more. Thyroid surgery was preceded by no treatment in any patient. The TCR originated in a male donor with papillary thyroid cancer or a benign thyroid nodule (not recorded which). Some clones in this sample may be carry-over from other donors' samples. Material: adjacent normal tissue.

CDR3 loop: CASSLGRTSGGLYEQYF. CDR3 coding DNA: TGTGCCAGCAGCTTGGGCCGTACTAGCGGGGGGCTCTACGAGCAGTACTTC. The chain is built from TRBV5-4 and TRBJ2-7, with 12 bases that match TRBD2. The germline V gene encodes CDR1 SGHNT and CDR2 YYREEE (reference sequence). Germline trimming cut 0 bases from V and 3 bases from J; bases unmatched to any gene: 7. The CDR3 length is 17 residues.